This TCR beta chain was identified during a study of cytomegalovirus exposure and HLA in healthy donors. Study results and caveats: The authors later linked a missense DCLRE1C variant to TCR beta V- and J-gene trimming. Prior analysis indicated that the majority of TCR beta V segments exhibited productivity approximately 90% or approximately 30% of the time.

Trimming took 2 bases from V and 8 from J; bases not matched to a gene: 7. Germline values: CDR1 LNHDA, CDR2 SQIVND (reference sequence). The CDR3 has 15 residues. This clone was counted once. Its antigen is as yet unknown. PCR was performed using 60 Vbeta and 13 Jbeta primers. Produced via immunoSEQ multiplex PCR; TCRdb's table is partial and in-frame only. The sample has around 250,000 clones, about nine tenths seen once. This receptor was identified in a girl aged 2 to 9 in good health and CMV-seronegative. Sequencing was carried out using PBMCs. This chain uses TRBV19 with TRBJ2-1; 9 bases line up with TRBD2. The CDR3 DNA follows: TGTGCCAGTAGTATATCGGGACTAGCTGGGCATGAGCAGTTCTTC. Protein: CASSISGLAGHEQFF.